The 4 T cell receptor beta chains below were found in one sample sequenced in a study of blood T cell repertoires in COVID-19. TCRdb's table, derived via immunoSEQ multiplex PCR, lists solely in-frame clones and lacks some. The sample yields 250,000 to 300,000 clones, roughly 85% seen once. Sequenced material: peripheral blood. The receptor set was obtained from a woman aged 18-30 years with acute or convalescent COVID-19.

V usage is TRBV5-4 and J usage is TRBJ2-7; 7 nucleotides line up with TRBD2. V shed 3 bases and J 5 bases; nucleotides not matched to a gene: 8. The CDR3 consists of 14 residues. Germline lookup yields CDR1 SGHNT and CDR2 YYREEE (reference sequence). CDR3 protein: CASSSPLGGDEQYF. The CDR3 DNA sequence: TGTGCCAGCAGCTCCCCCCTTGGGGGGGACGAGCAGTACTTC.

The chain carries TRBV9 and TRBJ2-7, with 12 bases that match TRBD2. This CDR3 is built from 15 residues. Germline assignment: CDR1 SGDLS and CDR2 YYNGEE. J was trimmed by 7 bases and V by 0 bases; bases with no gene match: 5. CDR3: CASSVGSTSGSEQYF. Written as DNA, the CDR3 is TGTGCCAGCAGCGTAGGGTCGACTAGCGGGAGTGAGCAGTACTTC.

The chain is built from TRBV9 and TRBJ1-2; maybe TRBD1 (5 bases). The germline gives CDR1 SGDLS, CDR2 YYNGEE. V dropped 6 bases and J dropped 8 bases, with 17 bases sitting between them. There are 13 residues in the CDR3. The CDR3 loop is CASTVGGGRGYTF. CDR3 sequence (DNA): TGTGCCAGCACCGTTGGGGGGGGACGCGGCTACACCTTC.

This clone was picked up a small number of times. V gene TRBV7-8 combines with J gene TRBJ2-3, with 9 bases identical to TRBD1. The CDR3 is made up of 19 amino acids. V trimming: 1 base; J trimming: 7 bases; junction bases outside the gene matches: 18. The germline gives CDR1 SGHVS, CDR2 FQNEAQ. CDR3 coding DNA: TGTGCCAGCAGCTTAGATGGGGGACAGGGCCGGATTAGGGTAAATACGCAGTATTTT. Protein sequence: CASSLDGGQGRIRVNTQYF.